The clone carrying this T cell receptor (beta chain) has ten or more counts. Its cognate antigen is unknown. Each CDR3 protein gets one entry after TCRdb re-called the multiplex PCR reads with MiXCR. The repertoire includes roughly 80,000 distinct CDR3 sequences, 15% to 20% of them detected once, and around 2.5% sits in the top ten. The trim removed 6 bases at V and 3 bases at J, leaving 7 bases unmatched. There are 14 residues in the CDR3. Germline V lookup: CDR1 MNHEY, CDR2 SMNVEV (reference sequence). Breast cancer patients provided tissue from their axillary draining lymph nodes. These data are taken from a study of breast tumors, draining lymph nodes, adjacent tissues. The study's findings and limits: Tumors had less TCR diversity than lymph nodes, more than nontumor tissue.

Sample: axillary lymph node tissue. The chain recombines TRBV27 with TRBJ2-7, with 8 bases aligning to TRBD1. This receptor was obtained from a female donor with breast cancer. Some clones in this sample may be carry-over from other donors' samples. The chain's CDR3 is CASSRSGQGYEQYF. CDR3 sequence (DNA): TGTGCCAGCAGCCGAAGTGGACAGGGCTACGAGCAGTACTTC.